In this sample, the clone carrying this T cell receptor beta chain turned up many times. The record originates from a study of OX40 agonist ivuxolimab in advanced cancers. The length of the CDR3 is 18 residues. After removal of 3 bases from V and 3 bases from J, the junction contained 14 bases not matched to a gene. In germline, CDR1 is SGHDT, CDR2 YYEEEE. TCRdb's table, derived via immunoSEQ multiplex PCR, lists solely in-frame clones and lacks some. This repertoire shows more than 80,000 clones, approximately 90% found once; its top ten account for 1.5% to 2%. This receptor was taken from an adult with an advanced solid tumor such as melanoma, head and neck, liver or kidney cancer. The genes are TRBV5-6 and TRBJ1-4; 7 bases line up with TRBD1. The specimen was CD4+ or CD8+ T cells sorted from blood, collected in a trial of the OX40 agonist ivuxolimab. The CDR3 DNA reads TGTGCCAGCAGCTCCCTTTTGGCAGGGGGAACTCCTAATGAAAAACTGTTTTTT. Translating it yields CASSSLLAGGTPNEKLFF.